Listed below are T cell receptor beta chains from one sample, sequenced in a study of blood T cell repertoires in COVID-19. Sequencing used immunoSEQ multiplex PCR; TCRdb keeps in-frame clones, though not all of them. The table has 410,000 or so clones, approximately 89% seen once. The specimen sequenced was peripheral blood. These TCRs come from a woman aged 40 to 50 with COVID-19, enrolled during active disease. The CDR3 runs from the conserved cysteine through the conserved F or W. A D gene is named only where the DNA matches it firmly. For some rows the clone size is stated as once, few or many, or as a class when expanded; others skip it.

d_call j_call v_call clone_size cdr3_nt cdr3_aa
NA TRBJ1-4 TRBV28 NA TGTGCCAGCAGTCAAACGACAGGCCCTCCTGAAAAACTGTTTTTT CASSQTTGPPEKLFF
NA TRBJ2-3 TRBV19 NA TGTGCCACAGGGGAATGGACAGATACGCAGTATTTT CATGEWTDTQYF
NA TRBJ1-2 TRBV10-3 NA TGTGCCATCAGTGAGTCCTACAGTTATGGCTACACCTTC CAISESYSYGYTF
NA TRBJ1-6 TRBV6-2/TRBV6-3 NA TGTGCCAGCAGTTACTTCAGGGTCTCGCATTCACCCCTCCACTTT CASSYFRVSHSPLHF
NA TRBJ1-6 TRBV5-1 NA TGCGCCAGCAGCTTGGACGGTTATAATTCACCCCTCCACTTT CASSLDGYNSPLHF
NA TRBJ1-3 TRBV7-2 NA TGTGCCAGCAGCGAACAAGTCTCTGGAAACACCATATATTTT CASSEQVSGNTIYF
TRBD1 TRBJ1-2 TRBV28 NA TGTGCCAGCACTTGGAAACTCCCGGGACAGGGGACCTTC CASTWKLPGQGTF
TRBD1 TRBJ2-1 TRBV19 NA TGTGCCAGTAGTATAGGGACAGGGGGTAGAAATGAGCAGTTCTTC CASSIGTGGRNEQFF
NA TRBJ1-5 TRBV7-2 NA TGTGCCAGCAGCTTACTGGGAGGGGATATCAAGCCCCAGCATTTT CASSLLGGDIKPQHF
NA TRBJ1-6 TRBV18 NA TGTGCCAGCTCACCAAGACAGATTAATTCACCCCTCCACTTT CASSPRQINSPLHF
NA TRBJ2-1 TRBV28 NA TGTGCCAGCGCCGGGACTTGGTCCTACAATGAGCAGTTCTTC CASAGTWSYNEQFF
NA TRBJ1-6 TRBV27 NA TGTGCCAGCAGTCCTTGGGACAAAAATTCACCCCTCCACTTT CASSPWDKNSPLHF
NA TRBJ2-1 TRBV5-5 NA TGTGCCAGCATTACCGCTAGCGAGATGTACAATGAGCAGTTCTTC CASITASEMYNEQFF
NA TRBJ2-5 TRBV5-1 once TGCGCCAGCAGCTTGTTAAGCCACGAGCAAGAGACCCAGTACTTC CASSLLSHEQETQYF
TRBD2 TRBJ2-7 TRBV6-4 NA TGTGCCAGCAGGACATCCGAACATAGCGGGAGGGGGCTCTACGAGCAGTACTTC CASRTSEHSGRGLYEQYF
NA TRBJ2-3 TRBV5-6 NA TGTGCCAGCAGCGGTGCCGGACAGCCCACAGATACGCAGTATTTT CASSGAGQPTDTQYF
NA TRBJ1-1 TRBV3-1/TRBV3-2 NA TGTGCCAGCAGCCCCACCTACAGGGCGCAGAACACTGAAGCTTTCTTT CASSPTYRAQNTEAFF
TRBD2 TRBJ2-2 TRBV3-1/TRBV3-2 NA TGTGCCAGCAGCCAAGTGACTAGCGGGAGCCCGAAGAGCACCGGGGAGCTGTTTTTT CASSQVTSGSPKSTGELFF
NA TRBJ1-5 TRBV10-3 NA TGTGCCAGCGGGGGGGAGGGTCAGCCCCAGCATTTT CASGGEGQPQHF
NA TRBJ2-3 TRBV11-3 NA TGTGCCAGCAGCTTAGGTCGGGGATGGGCCGACACAGATACGCAGTATTTT CASSLGRGWADTDTQYF
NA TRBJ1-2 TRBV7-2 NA TGTGCCAGCAGCGCCGGCGGCTCCAGCTATGGCTACACCTTC CASSAGGSSYGYTF
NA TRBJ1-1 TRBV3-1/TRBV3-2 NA TGTGCCAGCAGCCAAGCCCGACAGGCTTTCTTT CASSQARQAFF
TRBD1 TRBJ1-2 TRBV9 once TGTGCCAGCAGCCCGGACAGGGTTTCCTATGGCTACACCTTC CASSPDRVSYGYTF
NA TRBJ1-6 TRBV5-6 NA TGTGCCAGCAGCCCAGCTAGCTCAGGGAGGGTCCATAATTCACCCCTCCACTTT CASSPASSGRVHNSPLHF
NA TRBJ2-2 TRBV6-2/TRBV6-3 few TGTGCCAGCAGTTACTCCACTGATGGGGCCAGGGAGCTGTTTTTT CASSYSTDGARELFF
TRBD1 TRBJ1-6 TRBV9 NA TGTGCCAGCAGCGGCCTGGACAGGGGGGATTCACCCCTCCACTTT CASSGLDRGDSPLHF
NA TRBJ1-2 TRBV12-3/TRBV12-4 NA TGTGCCAGCAGCCTTCAGGCCGCTTATGGCTACACCTTC CASSLQAAYGYTF
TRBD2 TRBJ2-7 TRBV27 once TGTGCCAGCATTGGGCTAGCGGGAGGGCCTTTCTTCTACGAGCAGTACTTC CASIGLAGGPFFYEQYF
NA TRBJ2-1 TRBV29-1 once TGCAGCGTTGAGTGGCGGGTCTACAATGAGCAGTTCTTC CSVEWRVYNEQFF
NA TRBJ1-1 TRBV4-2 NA TGTGCCAGCAGCCAGGGAGGGTACAGGGACACTGAAGCTTTCTTT CASSQGGYRDTEAFF
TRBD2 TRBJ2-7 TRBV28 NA TGTGCCAGCAGTTTAAACGGCGGGAGGTCCTCTTCCGAGCAGTACTTC CASSLNGGRSSSEQYF
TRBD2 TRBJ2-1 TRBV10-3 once TGTGCCATCTCAGCGGGAGACGTCGATGAGCAGTTCTTC CAISAGDVDEQFF
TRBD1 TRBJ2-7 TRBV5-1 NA TGCGCCAGCAGCTTGCTACAGGGGAACTACGAGCAGTACTTC CASSLLQGNYEQYF